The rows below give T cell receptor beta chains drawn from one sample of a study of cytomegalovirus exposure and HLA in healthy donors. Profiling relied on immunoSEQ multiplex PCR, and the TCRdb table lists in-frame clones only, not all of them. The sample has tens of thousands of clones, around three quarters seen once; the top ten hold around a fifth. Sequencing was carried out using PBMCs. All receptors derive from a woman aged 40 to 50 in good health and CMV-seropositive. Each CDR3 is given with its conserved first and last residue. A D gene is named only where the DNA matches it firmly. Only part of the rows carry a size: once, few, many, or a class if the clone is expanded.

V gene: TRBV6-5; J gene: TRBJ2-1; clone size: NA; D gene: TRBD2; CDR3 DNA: TGTGCCAGCAATACCCTAGCGGGGGGCCGCGATGAGCAGTTCTTC; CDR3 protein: CASNTLAGGRDEQFF
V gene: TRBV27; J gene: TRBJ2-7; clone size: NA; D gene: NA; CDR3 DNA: TGTGCCAGCAGTTTTAACGGACAGAGGCCCTACGAGCAGTACTTC; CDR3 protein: CASSFNGQRPYEQYF
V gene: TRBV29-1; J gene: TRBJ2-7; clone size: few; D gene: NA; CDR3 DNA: TGCAGCGTCCGACTACTCTACCCCGCCTACGAGCAGTACTTC; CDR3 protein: CSVRLLYPAYEQYF
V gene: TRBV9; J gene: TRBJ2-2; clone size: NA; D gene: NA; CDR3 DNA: TGTGCCAGCAGCTCTTCGACGGCGGACGGGGAGCTGTTTTTT; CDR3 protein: CASSSSTADGELFF
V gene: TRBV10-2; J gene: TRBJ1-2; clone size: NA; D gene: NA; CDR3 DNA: TGCGCCAGCAGTGAGTCCGGCAGGGTGGGCTATGGCTACACCTTC; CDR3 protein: CASSESGRVGYGYTF
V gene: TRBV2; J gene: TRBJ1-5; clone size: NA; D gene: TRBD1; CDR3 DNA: TGTGCCAGCAGTGATTCAGGGGGCATCAATCAGCCCCAGCATTTT; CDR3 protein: CASSDSGGINQPQHF
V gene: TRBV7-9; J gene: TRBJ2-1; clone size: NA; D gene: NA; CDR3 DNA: TGTGCCAGCAGCTTAGCGCTTGCGGGAAGCTCCTACAATGAGCAGTTCTTC; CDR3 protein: CASSLALAGSSYNEQFF
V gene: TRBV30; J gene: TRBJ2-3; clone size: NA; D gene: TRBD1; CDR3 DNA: TGTGCCTGGAGTGCTGGGGGACAGATACTCACAGATACGCAGTATTTT; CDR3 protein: CAWSAGGQILTDTQYF
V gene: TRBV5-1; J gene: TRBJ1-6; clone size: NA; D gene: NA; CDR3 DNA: TGCGCCAGCAGCTTCGACCAGGGATCCCCTTCCGGTTCACCCCTCCACTTT; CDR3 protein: CASSFDQGSPSGSPLHF
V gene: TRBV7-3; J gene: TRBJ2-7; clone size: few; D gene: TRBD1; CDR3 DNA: TGTGCCAGCAGCTTGACAGGGGGCCAGTACGAGCAGTACTTC; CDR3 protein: CASSLTGGQYEQYF
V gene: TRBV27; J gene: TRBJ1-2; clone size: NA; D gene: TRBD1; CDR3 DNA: TGTGCCAGCAGTACTGGACAGGCACCATTGGAGGGCTACACCTTC; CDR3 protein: CASSTGQAPLEGYTF
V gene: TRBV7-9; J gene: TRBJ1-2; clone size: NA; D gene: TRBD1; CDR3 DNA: TGTGCCAGCAGCCTAACGGGACAGAACATCTATGGCTACACCTTC; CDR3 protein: CASSLTGQNIYGYTF
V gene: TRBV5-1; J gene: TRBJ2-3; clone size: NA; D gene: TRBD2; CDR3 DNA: TGCGCCAGCAGCTTGATTTTAGCGGGACCCACAGATACGCAGTATTTT; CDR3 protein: CASSLILAGPTDTQYF
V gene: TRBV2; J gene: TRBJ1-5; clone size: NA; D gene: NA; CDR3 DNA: TGTGCCAGCAGTGATGACATGATTAGCAATCAGCCCCAGCATTTT; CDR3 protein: CASSDDMISNQPQHF
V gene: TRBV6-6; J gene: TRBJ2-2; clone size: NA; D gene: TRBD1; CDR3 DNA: TGTGCCAGCAGGGACAACAGGGGGTCTTCCGGGGAGCTGTTTTTT; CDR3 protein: CASRDNRGSSGELFF
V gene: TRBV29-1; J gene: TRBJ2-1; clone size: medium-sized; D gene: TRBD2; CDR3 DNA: TGCAGCGTTGAAGGGAGGATGGCGGGGGGGTCCTACAATGAGCAGTTCTTC; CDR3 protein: CSVEGRMAGGSYNEQFF
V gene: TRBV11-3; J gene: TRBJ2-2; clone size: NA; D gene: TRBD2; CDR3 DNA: TGTGCCAGCAGCTTAGCCACGGGACTAGATAGCACCGGGGAGCTGTTTTTT; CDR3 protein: CASSLATGLDSTGELFF
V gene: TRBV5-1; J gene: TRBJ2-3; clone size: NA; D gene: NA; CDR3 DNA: TGCGCCAGCAGCTTGATGACTAGTCGAGATACGCAGTATTTT; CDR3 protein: CASSLMTSRDTQYF
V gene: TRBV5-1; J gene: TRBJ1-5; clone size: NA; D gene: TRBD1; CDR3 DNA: TGCGCCAGCAGCGGAGGGACAGGGAACAATCAGCCCCAGCATTTT; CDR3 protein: CASSGGTGNNQPQHF
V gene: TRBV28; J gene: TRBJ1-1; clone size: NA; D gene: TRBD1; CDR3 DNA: TGTGCCAGCAGTTCCACAGGGGTTTTCGATGTGCACACTGAAGCTTTCTTT; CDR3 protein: CASSSTGVFDVHTEAFF
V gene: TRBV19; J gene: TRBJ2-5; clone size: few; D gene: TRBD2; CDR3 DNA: TGTGCCAGTAGTCTAGCGGGAGGGAGTGAGACCCAGTACTTC; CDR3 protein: CASSLAGGSETQYF
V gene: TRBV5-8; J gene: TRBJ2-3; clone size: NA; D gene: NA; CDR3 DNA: TGTGCCAGCAGCTTACAGGGCCCAGATACGCAGTATTTT; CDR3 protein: CASSLQGPDTQYF
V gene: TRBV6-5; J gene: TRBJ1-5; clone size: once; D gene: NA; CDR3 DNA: TGTGCCAGCAGTTACAAAATCTACCAGCCCCAGCATTTT; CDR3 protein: CASSYKIYQPQHF
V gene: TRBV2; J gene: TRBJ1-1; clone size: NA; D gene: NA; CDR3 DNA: TGTGCCAGCAGTGACATACAATGGGAGGTGAACACTGAAGCTTTCTTT; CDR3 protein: CASSDIQWEVNTEAFF
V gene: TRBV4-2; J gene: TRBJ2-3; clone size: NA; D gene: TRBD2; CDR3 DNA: TGTGCCAGCAGCCAAGAAGGGAGGGGCGCAGATACGCAGTATTTT; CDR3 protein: CASSQEGRGADTQYF
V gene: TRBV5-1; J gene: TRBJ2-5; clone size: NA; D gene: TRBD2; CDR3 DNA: TGCGCCAGCAGCTTGGGGACTAGCGGGGGGGCCTTTATCCAGACCCAGTACTTC; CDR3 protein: CASSLGTSGGAFIQTQYF
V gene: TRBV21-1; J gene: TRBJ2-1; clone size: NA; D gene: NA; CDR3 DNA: TGTGCCAGCAGCAAACGCGGGGCGCACAATGAGCAGTTCTTC; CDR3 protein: CASSKRGAHNEQFF
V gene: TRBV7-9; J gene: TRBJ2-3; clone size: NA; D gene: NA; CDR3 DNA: TGTGCCAGCAGCTTTCCCCGGGGGTCTAGCACAGATACGCAGTATTTT; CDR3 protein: CASSFPRGSSTDTQYF
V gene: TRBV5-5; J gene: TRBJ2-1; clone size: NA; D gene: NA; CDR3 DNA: TGTGCCAGCAGCTTACTAGCAGAAAATGAGCAGTTCTTC; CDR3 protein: CASSLLAENEQFF
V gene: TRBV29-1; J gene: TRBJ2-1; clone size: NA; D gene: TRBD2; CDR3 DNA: TGCAGCGTTGAAGGGAGCGGGGGCCTCTACAATGAGCAGTTCTTC; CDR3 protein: CSVEGSGGLYNEQFF
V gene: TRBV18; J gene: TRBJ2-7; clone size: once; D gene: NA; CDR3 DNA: TGTGCCAGCTCACCGGAGGGACTTGGATCCTACGAGCAGTACTTC; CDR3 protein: CASSPEGLGSYEQYF
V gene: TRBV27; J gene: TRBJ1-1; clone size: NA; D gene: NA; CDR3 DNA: TGTGCCAGCAGTTTGCAGGGGAAGAACACTGAAGCTTTCTTT; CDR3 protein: CASSLQGKNTEAFF
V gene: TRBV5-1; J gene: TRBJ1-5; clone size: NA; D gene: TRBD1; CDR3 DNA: TGCGCCAGCAGCACAACAGGGGGCCGTCAGCCCCAGCATTTT; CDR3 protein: CASSTTGGRQPQHF
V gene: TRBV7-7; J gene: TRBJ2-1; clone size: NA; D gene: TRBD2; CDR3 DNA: TGTGCCAGCAGCCCAGGACTAGCGGGAGTCAGCGAGCAGTTCTTC; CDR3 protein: CASSPGLAGVSEQFF